Below are 31 T cell receptor beta chains sequenced from a single sample in a study of blood T cell repertoires in COVID-19. Here immunoSEQ multiplex PCR was the method, and the copy in TCRdb shows in-frame clones only, minus some. Of tens of thousands of clones listed, roughly 80% are singletons. Material for sequencing was peripheral blood. These receptors all come from a woman in her sixties or seventies with acute or convalescent COVID-19.

This clone is a singleton in its sample. The rearrangement joins TRBV9 to TRBJ1-1; TRBD1 matches at 12 bases. Per the germline V gene, CDR1 is SGDLS and CDR2 is YYNGEE. This CDR3 has 19 residues. V gave up 5 bases and J gave up 5 bases; unmatched junction bases: 19. For the CDR3, the DNA is TGTGCCAGCAGTCCCGGGACAGGGGGCATGTTATTGGGAAAGACTGAAGCTTTCTTT. It is translated as CASSPGTGGMLLGKTEAFF.

The chain links TRBV30 to TRBJ1-2, with TRBD1 matching over 7 bases. The trim removed 3 bases at V and 4 bases at J, leaving 5 bases unmatched. The CDR3 has 13 residues. Germline V gene data show CDR1 as GTSNPN and CDR2 as SVGIG (reference sequence). The CDR3 nucleotides read TGTGCCTGGAGCATGGGACAGCTCTATGGCTACACCTTC. Its translation: CAWSMGQLYGYTF.

The rearrangement links TRBV6-4 to TRBJ1-1, with D tentatively TRBD1 (6 bases). The V end lost 8 bases, the J end lost 2 bases, and 15 bases lay between the germline ends. Germline V CDR1 and CDR2: MRHNA, SNTAGT. This CDR3 has 14 residues. The CDR3 DNA sequence: TGTGCCAGCTTAGCCAGGGGCGAAAACACTGAAGCTTTCTTT. Its translation: CASLARGENTEAFF.

CDR3 amino acids: CASSPREGRANTEAFF. The CDR3 DNA reads TGTGCCAGCAGCCCCCGGGAGGGGCGGGCGAACACTGAAGCTTTCTTT. The chain employs TRBV7-9 and TRBJ1-1; tentatively, D is TRBD1 (5 bases). Per germline, CDR1 SEHNR and CDR2 FQNEAQ (reference sequence). There are 16 residues in the CDR3. V gave up 5 bases and J gave up 1 base, with 17 bases separating them.

This rearrangement joins TRBV7-9 to TRBJ1-1; the match to TRBD1 covers 7 bases. V was clipped by 4 bases and J by 0 bases; unmatched bases: 8. The CDR3 has 16 amino acids. Germline V gives CDR1 SEHNR, CDR2 FQNEAQ (reference sequence). Written as DNA, the CDR3 is TGTGCCAGCAGCTGGCCGGGACAGAATATGAACACTGAAGCTTTCTTT. Protein: CASSWPGQNMNTEAFF.

The chain is built from TRBV6-2 or TRBV6-3 and TRBJ2-2; 11 nucleotides match TRBD2. V dropped 5 bases and J dropped 5; count of bases not matched to a gene: 13. The CDR3 loop spans 18 amino acids. Germline assignment: CDR1 MNHEY and CDR2 SVGEGT. CDR3 amino acids: CASSPRGSGGARTGELFF. The CDR3 bases are TGTGCCAGCAGTCCCCGAGGTAGCGGGGGGGCTAGGACCGGGGAGCTGTTTTTT.

This clone has only one observation. The chain is built from TRBV6-1 and TRBJ2-5; TRBD2 might be the D (5 bases). The V gene lost 2 bases and the J gene lost 7 bases, with 14 bases spanning the gap. Germline V gives CDR1 MNHNS, CDR2 SASEGT. This CDR3 has 14 residues. This CDR3 is CASSEFSRVGTQYF. Here the CDR3 DNA reads TGTGCCAGCAGTGAATTCTCGAGGGTAGGGACCCAGTACTTC.

The chain has TRBV11-3 and TRBJ2-7; TRBD1 aligns across 8 bases. The CDR3 length is 15 residues. The germline V gene encodes CDR1 SGHNT and CDR2 YENEEA. With V trimmed by 4 bases and J by 1 base, 6 bases remained unmatched. In DNA form, the CDR3 reads TGTGCCAGCAGCTCCCGACAGGGGTTATCCTACGAGCAGTACTTC. Protein: CASSSRQGLSYEQYF.

The CDR3: CASSLKVGPNYGYTF. The CDR3 DNA reads as TGTGCCAGCAGCTTGAAGGTGGGCCCTAACTATGGCTACACCTTC. The J gene is TRBJ1-2, the V gene TRBV5-4; D is uncertain. V was clipped by 1 base and J by 0 bases, with 10 bases between them. CDR1 is SGHNT, CDR2 YYREEE, per germline (reference sequence). This CDR3 has 15 amino acids.

This chain connects TRBV7-2 to TRBJ2-7, with 12 nucleotides matching TRBD2. J lost 7 bases, V lost 3 bases, and 7 bases had no gene match. The V gene's germline CDR1 is SGHTA and CDR2 FQGNSA. The CDR3 runs to 15 residues. CDR3 DNA: TGTGCCAGCAGCTTCACTAGCGGGGGGACGTGGGAGCAGTACTTC. This encodes CASSFTSGGTWEQYF. Variable domain in full (rest from reference TRBV7-2 and TRBJ2-7): GAGVSQSPSNKVTEKGKDVELRCDPISGHTALYWYRQSLGQGLEFLIYFQGNSAPDKSGLPSDRFSAERTGGSVSTLTIQRTQQEDSAVYLCASSFTSGGTWEQYFGPGTRLTVT.

This chain connects TRBV7-9 to TRBJ1-1; TRBD1 agrees at 10 bases. CDR1 is SEHNR, CDR2 FQNEAQ, per germline (reference sequence). The CDR3 loop spans 15 amino acids. V was pared by 5 bases and J by 5 bases, with 8 bases of the junction left unmatched. Here the CDR3 reads CASSPIGQGGTEAFF. The CDR3 nucleotides are TGTGCCAGCAGCCCCATTGGACAGGGGGGAACTGAAGCTTTCTTT.

The CDR3 nucleotides are TGTGCCAGCAGCACGGGACAGCAAGAGACCCAGTACTTC. Protein: CASSTGQQETQYF. The chain links TRBV28 to TRBJ2-5; 7 bases align to TRBD1. Germline CDR1 is MDHEN and CDR2 is SYDVKM. V lost 6 bases to trimming and J lost 2 bases; unmatched junction nucleotides: 3. The CDR3 extends over 13 amino acids. Variable domain in full (rest from reference TRBV28 and TRBJ2-5): DVKVTQSSRYLVKRTGEKVFLECVQDMDHENMFWYRQDPGLGLRLIYFSYDVKMKEKGDIPEGYSVSREKKERFSLILESASTNQTSMYLCASSTGQQETQYFGPGTRLLVL.

The rearrangement joins TRBV7-8 to TRBJ1-4; tentative D call: TRBD1 (6 bases). The V end lost 1 base, the J end lost 2 bases, and 17 bases lay between the germline ends. The CDR3 spans 18 residues. Per germline, CDR1 SGHVS and CDR2 FQNEAQ. Here the CDR3 reads CASSLGKKTGRTNEKLFF. The CDR3 DNA reads TGTGCCAGCAGCTTAGGCAAAAAAACAGGGCGGACTAATGAAAAACTGTTTTTT. The variable domain in full, with the rest retrieved from reference TRBV7-8 and TRBJ1-4, is GAGVSQSPRYKVAKRGQDVALRCDPISGHVSLFWYQQALGQGPEFLTYFQNEAQLDKSGLPSDRFFAERPEGSVSTLKIQRTQQEDSAVYLCASSLGKKTGRTNEKLFFGSGTQLSVL.

This clone appeared many times. This chain joins TRBV12-3 or TRBV12-4 and TRBJ2-5; D not resolved. CDR3 length equals 13 residues. Trimming took 5 bases from V and 5 from J, leaving 12 bases between them. The CDR3 protein is CASSVQVRETQYF. The DNA of the CDR3 is TGTGCCAGCAGTGTGCAAGTGCGGGAGACCCAGTACTTC.

The chain has TRBV29-1 and TRBJ2-5, with D possibly being TRBD2 (5 bases). Trimming took off 2 bases at V and 0 bases at J, with 22 bases between the two ends. CDR1 and CDR2 from the germline V gene are SQVTM and ANQGSEA. The CDR3 spans 18 residues. The CDR3 is CSVEYPPVTGSYQETQYF. CDR3 coding DNA: TGCAGCGTTGAATACCCCCCTGTGACGGGGAGTTACCAAGAGACCCAGTACTTC.

V is TRBV28 and J is TRBJ1-2; TRBD1 matches 9 bases. Losses at the gene ends were 10 bases for V and 3 bases for J; bases not matched to a gene: 12. The CDR3 length is 15 residues. Germline values: CDR1 MDHEN, CDR2 SYDVKM. The chain's CDR3 is CATGDRDRDDYGYTF. The CDR3 DNA is TGTGCCACCGGTGACCGGGACAGGGATGACTATGGCTACACCTTC.

The chain carries TRBV18 and TRBJ2-5, with 7 positions matching TRBD1. Germline values: CDR1 KGHSH, CDR2 LQKENI. Trimming at V came to 3 bases and at J to 2 bases, leaving 6 bases not matched to a gene. The CDR3 is 15 residues long. CDR3 in DNA: TGTGCCAGCTCACCTGACAGGGTGCAGCAAGAGACCCAGTACTTC. This translates into CASSPDRVQQETQYF.

The genes are TRBV28 and TRBJ1-2, with D tentatively TRBD1 (6 bases). The CDR3 runs 16 residues. Germline loops: CDR1 MDHEN, CDR2 SYDVKM. V was clipped by 3 bases and J by 8 bases, with 22 bases between them. CDR3 coding DNA: TGTGCCAGCAGTTTTCAACAGGGCCCCAAAGAGGAGGGCTACACCTTC. Residues: CASSFQQGPKEEGYTF.

The chain links TRBV7-9 to TRBJ2-2, with TRBD1 matching over 9 bases. V dropped 6 bases and J dropped 2; count of bases not matched to a gene: 7. In germline, CDR1 is SEHNR, CDR2 FQNEAQ (reference sequence). The CDR3 spans 16 residues. CDR3 protein: CASSHPGQGNTGELFF. CDR3 coding DNA: TGTGCCAGCAGTCACCCGGGACAGGGAAACACCGGGGAGCTGTTTTTT.

This clone was seen a handful of times. J is TRBJ1-1 and V is TRBV7-2; 9 bases are a match to TRBD1. The CDR3 is 17 residues long. V dropped 2 bases and J dropped 6; count of bases not matched to a gene: 13. Germline V lookup: CDR1 SGHTA, CDR2 FQGNSA. DNA for the CDR3: TGTGCCAGCAGCTTATACCCCACAGGGGGCGGGGTCTCTGAAGCTTTCTTT. Protein sequence: CASSLYPTGGGVSEAFF.

The chain joins TRBV5-4 to TRBJ2-5, with 11 bases aligning to TRBD1. The CDR3 is 14 residues long. The V segment lost 5 bases and the J segment 5 bases; nucleotides outside the gene matches: 5. CDR1 is SGHNT, CDR2 YYREEE, per germline (reference sequence). For the CDR3, the DNA is TGTGCCAGCAGGAGGACAGGGGGCGACGAGACCCAGTACTTC. Protein: CASRRTGGDETQYF.

V usage is TRBV3-1 (or the pseudogene TRBV3-2) and J usage is TRBJ2-2, with 7 bases matching TRBD1. The CDR3 has 16 residues. Germline CDR1 LGHDT, CDR2 YNNKEL (reference sequence). Trimming removed 0 bases from V and 2 bases from J; junction bases left unmatched: 3. Written as DNA, the CDR3 is TGTGCCAGCAGCCAAGAAGGGGGCGCAAACACCGGGGAGCTGTTTTTT. Its translation is CASSQEGGANTGELFF.

This chain joins TRBV18 and TRBJ2-1; 7 bases are shared with TRBD1. The V gene end was trimmed by 2 bases and the J gene end by 4 bases; junction bases not matched to a gene: 11. Germline V lookup: CDR1 KGHSH, CDR2 LQKENI. The CDR3 runs to 17 residues. The CDR3, as DNA: TGTGCCAGCTCACCAGGATTTGACAGGGTGGCTTACAATGAGCAGTTCTTC. It encodes CASSPGFDRVAYNEQFF.

CDR3 protein: CASSIGGQSGANVLTF. CDR3 bases: TGTGCCAGTAGTATAGGGGGGCAGTCTGGGGCCAACGTCCTGACTTTC. The V and J genes are TRBV19 and TRBJ2-6; D is possibly TRBD1 (6 bases). The CDR3 contains 16 residues. CDR1 is LNHDA and CDR2 is SQIVND in the germline V gene (reference sequence). V was clipped by 1 base and J by 1 base, with 8 bases between them.

The rearrangement uses TRBV7-9 and TRBJ2-7; 8 bases agree with TRBD1. V lost 6 bases to trimming and J lost 2 bases; unmatched junction nucleotides: 6. The germline gives CDR1 SEHNR, CDR2 FQNEAQ (reference sequence). The CDR3 length is 14 residues. CDR3 bases: TGTGCCAGCAGGCCCGGGACAGGTCCCTACGAGCAGTACTTC. As protein: CASRPGTGPYEQYF. The entire variable domain, with the rest obtained from reference TRBV7-9 and TRBJ2-7, is as follows: DTGVSQNPRHKITKRGQNVTFRCDPISEHNRLYWYRQTLGQGPEFLTYFQNEAQLEKSRLLSDRFSAERPKGSFSTLEIQRTEQGDSAMYLCASRPGTGPYEQYFGPGTRLTVT.

V and J are TRBV7-9 and TRBJ1-4; a possible D gene is TRBD1 (5 bases). Germline loops: CDR1 SEHNR, CDR2 FQNEAQ (reference sequence). V shed 8 bases and J shed 4 bases, with 14 bases lying between them. CDR3 size: 14 residues. The CDR3 DNA follows: TGTGCCAGCCAGGACCGGGGGGATAATGAAAAACTGTTTTTT. Translation gives CASQDRGDNEKLFF.

The V and J genes are TRBV6-6 and TRBJ1-6; 7 bases line up with TRBD1. The germline V gene encodes CDR1 MNHNY and CDR2 SVGAGI (reference sequence). Trimming took 7 bases from V and 16 from J; bases not matched to a gene: 10. The CDR3 loop spans 12 amino acids. This CDR3 is CASTRDSFLLHF. In DNA, the CDR3 is TGTGCCAGCACCCGGGACAGTTTCTTACTCCACTTT.

J is TRBJ1-1 and V is TRBV29-1; 10 bases align to TRBD1. This CDR3 spans 14 amino acids. The germline V gene encodes CDR1 SQVTM and CDR2 ANQGSEA. V lost 4 bases and J lost 8; bases outside the gene matches: 10. CDR3 sequence: CSVGQGAQVGEAFF. The CDR3, as DNA: TGCAGCGTTGGACAGGGGGCTCAAGTAGGAGAAGCTTTCTTT.

This chain connects TRBV7-8 to TRBJ2-3, with a tentative D call TRBD1 (6 bases). The germline V gene has CDR1 SGHVS and CDR2 FQNEAQ. The CDR3 totals 14 residues. Trimming stripped 5 bases from V and 2 bases from J, with 11 bases between. This CDR3 reads CASSRGGDTDTQYF. CDR3 in DNA: TGTGCCAGCAGCCGAGGGGGAGACACAGATACGCAGTATTTT.

The rearrangement links TRBV6-5 to TRBJ2-7; 9 nucleotides align to TRBD1. CDR3 size: 14 residues. Germline trimming cut 4 bases from V and 2 bases from J; bases unmatched to any gene: 3. Per the germline V gene, CDR1 is MNHEY and CDR2 is SVGAGI. CDR3 nucleotide sequence: TGTGCCAGCAGTTCCTACAGGGGGCCCTACGAGCAGTACGTC. Protein sequence: CASSSYRGPYEQYV.

CDR3: CASSLGTGVETQYF. The CDR3 nucleotides are TGTGCCAGCAGCTTAGGGACAGGGGTGGAGACCCAGTACTTC. The chain joins TRBV7-7 to TRBJ2-5; 9 bases match TRBD1. The CDR3 is 14 residues long. V dropped 1 base and J dropped 5; count of bases not matched to a gene: 2. CDR1 is SSHAT, CDR2 FNYEAQ, per germline (reference sequence). The full variable domain, with the rest looked up from reference TRBV7-7 and TRBJ2-5, is GAGVSQSPRYKVTKRGQDVTLRCDPISSHATLYWYQQALGQGPEFLTYFNYEAQPDKSGLPSDRFSAERPEGSISTLTIQRTEQRDSAMYRCASSLGTGVETQYFGPGTRLLVL.